Below are 25 T cell receptor beta chains sequenced from a single sample in a study of shared clonotypes between healthy human individuals. Sequencing used immunoSEQ multiplex PCR; TCRdb keeps in-frame clones, though not all of them. The sample records millions of clones, over 85% being singletons. What was sequenced was naive CD4+ T cells sorted from blood. Subset given: CD45RA+ positively selected. The receptors come from a man aged 18-30 years in good health.

The chain employs TRBV2 and TRBJ1-1; TRBD1 matches at 7 bases. CDR3 size: 15 residues. Germline values: CDR1 SNHLY, CDR2 FYNNEI. V trimming: 5 bases; J trimming: 5 bases; junction bases outside the gene matches: 11. The CDR3, as DNA: TGTGCCAGCAGTTCTACGAGGGGGCCATTTACTGAAGCTTTCTTT. Translation gives CASSSTRGPFTEAFF.

The chain uses TRBV5-5 and TRBJ2-1; 7 positions agree with TRBD2. The CDR3 is 13 amino acids. V shed 4 bases and J 12 bases; nucleotides not matched to a gene: 10. The germline gives CDR1 SGHKS, CDR2 YYEKEE (reference sequence). CDR3 amino acids: CASSTWGGVGQFF. CDR3 in DNA: TGTGCCAGCAGCACCTGGGGGGGTGTGGGGCAGTTCTTC.

This chain uses TRBV10-3 with TRBJ2-7; TRBD1 aligns across 8 bases. The CDR3 totals 15 residues. CDR1 and CDR2 (germline): ENHRY, SYGVKD. The junction had 9 bases not matched to a gene; V was cut back by 3 bases and J by 5 bases. The CDR3 nucleotides read TGTGCCATCAGTGACCCCGCGGGACAGGTCAACGAGCAGTACTTC. The encoded protein is CAISDPAGQVNEQYF.

For the CDR3, the DNA is TGTGCCAGTCAGTCTGACAATCAGCCCCAGCATTTT. Amino acid sequence: CASQSDNQPQHF. The chain combines TRBV2 with TRBJ1-5; D gene unclear. CDR1 SNHLY and CDR2 FYNNEI come from the germline V gene. V lost 9 bases to trimming and J lost 3 bases, with 9 bases between them. The CDR3 loop spans 12 amino acids.

CDR3 in amino acids: CASTGQTDEKLFF. CDR3 coding DNA: TGCGCCAGCACCGGACAGACGGATGAAAAACTGTTTTTT. This sequence joins TRBV5-1 and TRBJ1-4, with a tentative D call TRBD1 (6 bases). The CDR3 covers 13 residues. Trimming removed 6 bases at V and 6 bases at J, with 12 bases between. Per germline, CDR1 SGHRS and CDR2 YFSETQ. The entire variable domain, with the rest obtained from reference TRBV5-1 and TRBJ1-4, is as follows: KAGVTQTPRYLIKTRGQQVTLSCSPISGHRSVSWYQQTPGQGLQFLFEYFSETQRNKGNFPGRFSGRQFSNSRSEMNVSTLELGDSALYLCASTGQTDEKLFFGSGTQLSVL.

The rearrangement uses TRBV23-1 and TRBJ1-3, with 7 bases fitting TRBD1. TRBV23-1 is an open reading frame whose function is uncertain. This CDR3 comprises 15 residues. V lost 1 base to trimming and J lost 2 bases; unmatched junction nucleotides: 2. CDR3 residues: CASSQWTGAGNTIYF. Written as DNA, the CDR3 is TGCGCCAGCAGTCAATGGACAGGAGCTGGAAACACCATATATTTT.

The genes are TRBV2 and TRBJ1-4; no firm D call. The CDR3 is 15 residues long. V was trimmed by 1 base and J by 8 bases, leaving 14 bases between them. Germline V gene lookup returns CDR1 SNHLY and CDR2 FYNNEI. The CDR3 nucleotides are TGTGCCAGCAGTGAAGGCCCGCGGACGGCGGAAAAACTGTTTTTT. Translation gives CASSEGPRTAEKLFF. Variable domain in full (rest from reference TRBV2 and TRBJ1-4): EPEVTQTPSHQVTQMGQEVILRCVPISNHLYFYWYRQILGQKVEFLVSFYNNEISEKSEIFDDQFSVERPDGSNFTLKIRSTKLEDSAMYFCASSEGPRTAEKLFFGSGTQLSVL.

The chain combines TRBV11-2 with TRBJ2-7; the D is unclear. CDR3 size: 14 residues. V was trimmed by 1 base and J by 0 bases, leaving 7 bases between them. CDR1 and CDR2 from the germline V gene are SGHAT and FQNNGV. The CDR3 DNA is TGTGCCAGCAGCTTAGGACCCGACTCCTACGAGCAGTACTTC. Protein sequence: CASSLGPDSYEQYF.

The J gene is TRBJ1-3, the V gene TRBV6-6; 10 nucleotides line up with TRBD1. The J segment lost 3 bases and the V segment lost 7 bases, leaving 6 bases of the junction unmatched. Looked up from germline, CDR1 is MNHNY and CDR2 is SVGAGI (reference sequence). This CDR3 spans 15 amino acids. CDR3 loop: CASTDRGRFGNTIYF. The CDR3 DNA reads TGTGCCAGCACCGACAGGGGGCGATTTGGAAACACCATATATTTT.

This clone was detected once. The chain joins TRBV29-1 to TRBJ2-1; D remains ambiguous. Between the trimmed V and J ends, which lost 7 bases and 2 bases, there was a span of 6 bases. The CDR3 length is 11 residues. CDR1 and CDR2 from the germline V gene are SQVTM and ANQGSEA. CDR3 loop: CSALAYNEQFF. CDR3 nucleotides: TGCAGCGCCCTCGCCTACAATGAGCAGTTCTTC.

The V and J genes are TRBV25-1 and TRBJ2-5, with a tentative D call TRBD1 (6 bases). In germline, CDR1 is MGHDK, CDR2 SYGVNS. The CDR3 covers 13 residues. Trimming removed 4 bases from V and 5 bases from J, with 11 bases in between. The chain's CDR3 is CASSAWGRETQYF. The CDR3 DNA reads TGTGCCAGCAGTGCTTGGGGGCGGGAGACCCAGTACTTC.

This clone has only one observation. The J gene is TRBJ2-1, the V gene TRBV28, with D possibly matching TRBD1 (7 bases). V shed 4 bases and J shed 2 bases, with 9 bases lying between them. The CDR3 is 14 amino acids. Germline V gives CDR1 MDHEN, CDR2 SYDVKM. CDR3 bases: TGTGCCAGCAGTTCCAGGGGGGCCTACAATGAGCAGTTCTTC. This translates into CASSSRGAYNEQFF.

A remark on this clone: Other DNA sequences within the sample encode an identical CDR3. The chain couples TRBV6-5 to TRBJ1-5; D is ambiguous. There are 13 residues in the CDR3. Looked up from germline, CDR1 is MNHEY and CDR2 is SVGAGI. V gave up 5 bases and J gave up 4 bases, with 9 bases separating them. CDR3 sequence: CASSPLLNQPQHF. In nucleotides, the CDR3 is TGTGCCAGCAGTCCACTCCTTAATCAGCCCCAGCATTTT.

The table lists this clone with a few counts. The rearrangement uses TRBV7-3 and TRBJ1-6; 8 bases are a match to TRBD1. The CDR3 contains 15 residues. V dropped 2 bases and J dropped 10; count of bases not matched to a gene: 7. The germline V gene encodes CDR1 SGHTA and CDR2 FQGTGA. CDR3: CASSLQGANGSPLHF. CDR3 nucleotide sequence: TGTGCCAGCAGCTTACAGGGGGCGAACGGATCACCCCTCCACTTT.

The chain recombines TRBV5-1 with TRBJ1-2, with D hard to call. CDR1 and CDR2 from the germline V gene are SGHRS and YFSETQ. V lost 0 bases to trimming and J lost 4 bases, with 13 bases between them. The CDR3 covers 15 residues. CDR3 amino acids: CASSLESTEGYGYTF. In DNA form, the CDR3 reads TGCGCCAGCAGCTTGGAATCGACCGAAGGCTATGGCTACACCTTC.

As for this clone: Germline and junction disagree at one end, which may indicate a read error. This sequence joins TRBV10-1 and TRBJ2-7; either TRBD1 or TRBD2 may fit D (5 bases each). Germline V gene lookup returns CDR1 WNHNN and CDR2 SYGVQD (reference sequence). The CDR3 has 13 residues. The CDR3, as DNA: TGCGCCAGCAGTGATACCATGGGGGTCCCAATCCGATTC. This sequence encodes CASSDTMGVPIRF.

This rearrangement joins TRBV27 to TRBJ1-6; tentative D call: TRBD1 (6 bases). This CDR3 spans 16 amino acids. V shed 2 bases and J shed 13 bases, with 21 bases lying between them. Germline lookup yields CDR1 MNHEY and CDR2 SMNVEV (reference sequence). The CDR3 spells CASSLSPQGGKGPLHF. In DNA form, the CDR3 reads TGTGCCAGCAGTTTAAGCCCACAGGGAGGGAAGGGGCCCCTCCACTTT.

This chain links TRBV18 with TRBJ2-3, with unresolved D. Trimming stripped 3 bases from V and 4 bases from J, with 5 bases between. The CDR3 is 12 residues long. From germline, CDR1 is KGHSH and CDR2 LQKENI. CDR3 residues: CASSPYSDTQYF. The CDR3 bases are TGTGCCAGCTCACCTTATTCAGATACGCAGTATTTT.

This clone was seen only a few times. The chain's CDR3 is CASSLMSGDASPLHF. DNA for the CDR3: TGTGCCAGCAGCTTAATGTCAGGGGATGCTTCACCCCTCCACTTT. V is TRBV7-9 and J is TRBJ1-6; possibly TRBD1 for D (6 bases). V was cut by 2 bases and J by 9 bases, with 14 bases left in between. The length of the CDR3 is 15 residues. Germline V gene sequence: CDR1 SEHNR, CDR2 FQNEAQ (reference sequence). Full variable domain (outside the CDR3, taken from reference TRBV7-9 and TRBJ1-6): DTGVSQNPRHKITKRGQNVTFRCDPISEHNRLYWYRQTLGQGPEFLTYFQNEAQLEKSRLLSDRFSAERPKGSFSTLEIQRTEQGDSAMYLCASSLMSGDASPLHFGNGTRLTVT.

The genes are TRBV7-2 and TRBJ1-2; 8 nucleotides align to TRBD1. There are 15 residues in the CDR3. Germline assignment: CDR1 SGHTA and CDR2 FQGNSA. After removal of 5 bases from V and 8 bases from J, the junction contained 13 bases not matched to a gene. This CDR3 reads CASSQRAGQGNGYTF. The CDR3 DNA sequence: TGTGCCAGCAGCCAAAGGGCAGGACAGGGAAACGGCTACACCTTC.

V gene TRBV30 combines with J gene TRBJ1-4, with D possibly matching TRBD1 (6 bases). The CDR3 length is 13 residues. V was clipped by 5 bases and J by 7 bases, with 14 bases between them. The V gene's germline CDR1 is GTSNPN and CDR2 SVGIG (reference sequence). CDR3: CAWAGAPSEKLFF. The DNA of the CDR3 is TGTGCCTGGGCGGGGGCCCCTTCTGAAAAACTGTTTTTT.

The V call is TRBV5-4, the J call TRBJ1-1; D possibly corresponds to TRBD1 (6 bases). The germline CDR1 and CDR2 sequences are SGHNT and YYREEE (reference sequence). Trimming left V 5 bases short and J 0 bases short, with 11 bases between. The CDR3 sequence is 14 residues long. As DNA, the CDR3 is TGTGCCAGCAGGGCCCCAGGGGTGAACACTGAAGCTTTCTTT. This codes for CASRAPGVNTEAFF. The complete variable domain, with remaining parts taken from reference TRBV5-4 and TRBJ1-1, reads ETGVTQSPTHLIKTRGQQVTLRCSSQSGHNTVSWYQQALGQGPQFIFQYYREEENGRGNFPPRFSGLQFPNYSSELNVNALELDDSALYLCASRAPGVNTEAFFGQGTRLTVV.

The CDR3 DNA sequence: TGCGCCAGCAGCTTCCTTTTTTCAACCCCGGGACAGGGGAATGAGCAGTTCTTC. Translated, it gives CASSFLFSTPGQGNEQFF. This chain links TRBV5-1 with TRBJ2-1; TRBD1 matches 10 bases. Germline loops: CDR1 SGHRS, CDR2 YFSETQ. The length of the CDR3 is 18 residues. Unmatched junction bases numbered 15, after V lost 2 bases and J lost 7 bases. The whole variable domain, filled in from reference TRBV5-1 and TRBJ2-1, reads KAGVTQTPRYLIKTRGQQVTLSCSPISGHRSVSWYQQTPGQGLQFLFEYFSETQRNKGNFPGRFSGRQFSNSRSEMNVSTLELGDSALYLCASSFLFSTPGQGNEQFFGPGTRLTVL.

This clone was observed a single time. The sample holds other DNA sequences that translate to the same CDR3. This chain joins TRBV19 and TRBJ1-5, with 8 bases lining up with TRBD1. The ends lost 4 bases at V and 7 bases at J; junction bases unmatched: 6. The germline gives CDR1 LNHDA, CDR2 SQIVND (reference sequence). CDR3 size: 14 residues. CDR3 sequence: CASSKDRVNQPQHF. Here the CDR3 DNA reads TGTGCCAGTAGTAAGGACAGGGTCAACCAGCCCCAGCATTTT. The variable domain in full, with the rest retrieved from reference TRBV19 and TRBJ1-5, is DGGITQSPKYLFRKEGQNVTLSCEQNLNHDAMYWYRQDPGQGLRLIYYSQIVNDFQKGDIAEGYSVSREKKESFPLTVTSAQKNPTAFYLCASSKDRVNQPQHFGDGTRLSIL.

CDR3 coding DNA: TGTGCCAGCACCAACGGGGGGGCTCATCAGCCCCAGCATTTT. Translating gives CASTNGGAHQPQHF. The chain joins TRBV6-4 to TRBJ1-5, with D possibly TRBD1 on 6 matching bases. This CDR3 has 14 amino acids. The V gene lost 7 bases and the J gene lost 5 bases, with 15 bases spanning the gap. From germline, CDR1 is MRHNA and CDR2 SNTAGT.